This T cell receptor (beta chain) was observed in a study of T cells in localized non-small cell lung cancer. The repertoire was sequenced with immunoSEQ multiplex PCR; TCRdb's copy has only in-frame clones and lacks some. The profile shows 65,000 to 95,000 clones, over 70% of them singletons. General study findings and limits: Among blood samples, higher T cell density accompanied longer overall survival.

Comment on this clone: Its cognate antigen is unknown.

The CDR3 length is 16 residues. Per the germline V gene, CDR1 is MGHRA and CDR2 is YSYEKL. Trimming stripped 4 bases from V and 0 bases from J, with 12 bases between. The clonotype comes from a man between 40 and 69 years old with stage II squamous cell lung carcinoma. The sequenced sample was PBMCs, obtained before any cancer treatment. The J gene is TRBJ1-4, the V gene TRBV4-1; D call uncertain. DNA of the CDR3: TGCGCCAGCAGCCTTCAACCGGTCTCAACTAATGAAAAACTGTTTTTT. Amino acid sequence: CASSLQPVSTNEKLFF.